The following is a T cell receptor beta chain sequence with its context. TCRdb keeps only in-frame clones here, not all; method: immunoSEQ multiplex PCR. The sample contains under 50,000 clones, more than 85% of which appear only once. These data originate in a study of T cell changes during pregnancy in multiple sclerosis. The CDR3 runs to 16 residues. V shed 2 bases and J shed 0 bases, with 13 bases lying between them. Germline loops: CDR1 MNHNS, CDR2 SASEGT. Sample: CD8+ T cells from peripheral blood mononuclear cells, taken in the third trimester of pregnancy. This chain connects TRBV6-1 to TRBJ1-2; possible D gene TRBD1, 6 bases. This TCR was recovered from a female donor with multiple sclerosis, enrolled in a pregnancy study. The CDR3 region has the DNA TGTGCCAGCAGTGAATCCGAACAGGGAACTAACTATGGCTACACCTTC. Encoded protein: CASSESEQGTNYGYTF.